Listed here are 21 T cell receptor beta chains from one sample, sequenced in a study of CD4 and CD8 cells across lung adenocarcinoma regions. TCRdb reprocessed the PCR reads with MiXCR, giving one entry per CDR3 protein. The table has about 3,400 distinct CDR3 sequences, 65% seen once; the top ten hold about 16%. What was sequenced was CD8+ T cells from the margin of a lung tumor. The receptors come from a female donor with lung adenocarcinoma. The CD4 and CD8 labels of this study may be unreliable.

The V and J genes are TRBV7-2 and TRBJ2-1; tentatively, D is TRBD2 (6 bases). The CDR3 has 15 residues. V dropped 1 base and J dropped 5 bases, with 12 bases sitting between them. Per the germline V gene, CDR1 is SGHTA and CDR2 is FQGNSA. The CDR3 DNA is TGTGCCAGCAGCTTAGAGGGGACTCTTAACAATGAGCAGTTCTTC. Protein: CASSLEGTLNNEQFF.

In its sample, this clonotype was seen once. The rearrangement joins TRBV6-1 to TRBJ1-3; 7 bases align to TRBD1. Germline trimming cut 7 bases from V and 2 bases from J; bases unmatched to any gene: 5. The germline V gene encodes CDR1 MNHNS and CDR2 SASEGT. CDR3 length: 14 residues. CDR3 coding DNA: TGTGCCAGCACTACAGGGGCGGCTGGAAACACCATATATTTT. The encoded protein is CASTTGAAGNTIYF.

V and J are TRBV6-4 and TRBJ2-3; 8 positions agree with TRBD2. J gave up 2 bases and V 6 bases, and 7 bases lay outside the gene matches. Germline V gene sequence: CDR1 MRHNA, CDR2 SNTAGT. The CDR3 extends over 15 amino acids. The CDR3 DNA is TGTGCCAGCAGCGAAACGGGACTAGACACAGATACGCAGTATTTT. Protein product: CASSETGLDTDTQYF.

This chain uses TRBV7-2 with TRBJ1-3, with D possibly matching TRBD1 (6 bases). The CDR3 is made up of 16 amino acids. V shed 5 bases and J shed 4 bases, with 18 bases lying between them. Germline V gene data show CDR1 as SGHTA and CDR2 as FQGNSA. This chain's CDR3 is CASSLSVGGRGNTIYF. CDR3 in DNA: TGTGCCAGCAGCCTAAGTGTAGGGGGTAGGGGAAACACCATATATTTT.

The chain recombines TRBV6-1 with TRBJ2-7, with TRBD2 matching over 7 bases. TRBJ2-5 explains the end of the DNA better; the J call may be wrong. The CDR3 covers 15 residues. Germline V gene data show CDR1 as MNHNS and CDR2 as SASEGT. The DNA of the CDR3 is TGTGCCAGCAGTCGGGTTCCTAGCGGCAGAGAGACCCAGTACTTC. Protein: CASSRVPSGRETQYF.

In regard to this clonotype: Relative to the germline gene, one junction end is altered; a read error may explain this. The chain recombines TRBV6-1 with TRBJ2-3; the match to TRBD2 covers 7 bases. CDR3 length: 15 amino acids. The germline gives CDR1 MNHNS, CDR2 SASEGT. The CDR3 bases are TGTGCCAGGGCCGATGGGGGAGGGGACCCAGAGACGCAGTATTTT. As protein: CARADGGGDPETQYF.

This clonotype was counted a few times. V and J are TRBV6-5 and TRBJ1-4; D is undetermined. There are 13 residues in the CDR3. V gave up 2 bases and J gave up 6 bases, with 7 bases separating them. Germline CDR1 MNHEY, CDR2 SVGAGI. CDR3 sequence (DNA): TGTGCCAGCAGTTACGGACCCTATGAAAAACTGTTTTTT. Translation: CASSYGPYEKLFF.

This clonotype appeared a single time. This rearrangement joins TRBV11-2 to TRBJ2-1, with TRBD2 identical over 10 bases. In germline, CDR1 is SGHAT, CDR2 FQNNGV. V lost 5 bases and J lost 7; bases outside the gene matches: 11. CDR3 size: 16 residues. CDR3 DNA sequence: TGTGCCAGCAGCCCCATGACTAGCGGGCTGTCGAATGAGCAGTTCTTC. Protein product: CASSPMTSGLSNEQFF. The variable domain in full, with the rest retrieved from reference TRBV11-2 and TRBJ2-1, is EAGVAQSPRYKIIEKRQSVAFWCNPISGHATLYWYQQILGQGPKLLIQFQNNGVVDDSQLPKDRFSAERLKGVDSTLKIQPAKLEDSAVYLCASSPMTSGLSNEQFFGPGTRLTVL.

CDR3 nucleotide sequence: TGTGCCAGCAGTCCGGGTGAGTGGGAGCAGTACTTC. This encodes CASSPGEWEQYF. The rearrangement uses TRBV6-1 and TRBJ2-5; TRBD2 is a possible D gene (5 bases). From germline, CDR1 is MNHNS and CDR2 SASEGT. This CDR3 region has 12 residues. The germline V and J ends were trimmed by 5 bases and 11 bases, with 15 bases remaining between them.

The chain combines TRBV6-1 with TRBJ2-2, with 7 positions matching TRBD2. There are 15 residues in the CDR3. Looked up from germline, CDR1 is MNHNS and CDR2 is SASEGT. V shed 7 bases and J 2 bases; nucleotides not matched to a gene: 7. CDR3 sequence reads: CASKYASGNTGELFF. The DNA for the CDR3 is TGTGCCAGCAAGTACGCTAGCGGAAACACCGGGGAGCTGTTTTTT.

The genes are TRBV6-1 and TRBJ2-5; 11 nucleotides line up with TRBD2. The V gene's germline CDR1 is MNHNS and CDR2 SASEGT. With V trimmed by 6 bases and J by 3 bases, 6 bases remained unmatched. The CDR3 is 15 amino acids. The CDR3 region has the DNA TGTGCCAGCAGGAACCCTAGCGGGGGGAAAGAGACCCAGTACTTC. Protein: CASRNPSGGKETQYF.

This clonotype was recorded a few times. As DNA, the CDR3 is TGTGCCAGCAGTTTTATCCGGGAGGGAGGGCAGACCCAGTTCTTC. Protein product: CASSFIREGGQTQFF. The J gene is TRBJ2-1, the V gene TRBV12-3 or TRBV12-4; 8 bases fit TRBD2. The CDR3 consists of 15 residues. V lost 3 bases and J lost 13; bases outside the gene matches: 14.

Comment on this clonotype: The final CDR3 position lacks the conserved phenylalanine or tryptophan, pointing to a likely read error. Because the CDR3's place on the DNA is in doubt, the DNA is left out and the CDR3 is given as listed by TCRdb. V usage is TRBV22-1 and J usage is TRBJ1-2. TRBV22-1 is marked as a pseudogene. The CDR3 length is 9 residues, termini included. CDR3 in amino acids: CLGIGRAHV.

This rearrangement joins TRBV4-1 to TRBJ2-4; TRBD1 might be the D (5 bases). Judging by the DNA end, TRBJ2-7 fits better; the J call may be wrong. The CDR3 length is 14 residues. Germline V gene lookup returns CDR1 MGHRA and CDR2 YSYEKL. The CDR3 nucleotides are TGCGCCAGCAGCGGGGCAGGGAAAATCTACGAGCAGTACTTC. This sequence encodes CASSGAGKIYEQYF.

V is TRBV10-3 and J is TRBJ2-5; either TRBD1 or TRBD2 may supply D (5 bases each). The end of the DNA fits TRBJ2-7 better, so the J call may be wrong. The germline V gene encodes CDR1 ENHRY and CDR2 SYGVKD. This CDR3 is built from 14 residues. CDR3 residues: CATKKGPGRYEQYF. The CDR3, as DNA: TGTGCCACCAAAAAGGGACCGGGACGCTACGAGCAGTACTTC.

The chain combines TRBV4-1 with TRBJ2-5; 9 positions agree with TRBD2. After removal of 11 bases from V and 4 bases from J, the junction contained 14 bases not matched to a gene. CDR3 size: 15 residues. CDR1 MGHRA and CDR2 YSYEKL come from the germline V gene. The CDR3 DNA follows: TGCGCCGGGGGCCAAGGAGCGGGGGGCGCAGAGACCCAGTACTTC. Its protein product is CAGGQGAGGAETQYF.

By sample share, this clonotype is large (0.1 to 1%). The CDR3 sequence: CLGIGRAHVF. The CDR3 DNA follows: TGTCTTGGGATCGGAAGAGCACACGTCTTC. This chain connects TRBV22-1 to TRBJ1-2. TRBV22-1 is described as a pseudogene. The CDR3 spans 10 residues.

This rearrangement joins TRBV6-5 to TRBJ2-1; D might be TRBD1 or TRBD2, each matching 5 bases. This CDR3 has 14 amino acids. Germline lookup yields CDR1 MNHEY and CDR2 SVGAGI. Trimming stripped 5 bases from V and 7 bases from J, with 15 bases between. The CDR3 sequence: CASSHEGLRNEQFF. The CDR3, as DNA: TGTGCCAGCAGTCACGAGGGGTTACGGAATGAGCAGTTCTTC.

The chain uses TRBV12-3 or TRBV12-4 and TRBJ2-5; 8 bases map to TRBD1. The better agreement between TRBJ2-1 and the DNA end casts doubt on the J call. This CDR3 comprises 11 residues. CDR3 residues: CASSYRGVQFF. The DNA for the CDR3 is TGTGCCAGCAGTTACAGGGGGGTGCAGTTCTTC.

By sample fraction, this clonotype is large. This chain uses TRBV6-4 with TRBJ2-3; the match to TRBD2 covers 8 bases. The trim removed 8 bases at V and 6 bases at J, leaving 16 bases unmatched. This CDR3 has 16 residues. The germline CDR1 and CDR2 sequences are MRHNA and SNTAGT. CDR3 bases: TGTGCCAGCGGTCCTAGAACGGGAGGGCCGTCGGATACGCAGTATTTT. Translating it yields CASGPRTGGPSDTQYF.

The V gene is TRBV7-2, the J gene TRBJ2-1, with 7 nucleotides matching TRBD2. There are 15 residues in the CDR3. V gave up 3 bases and J gave up 4 bases; unmatched junction bases: 6. Germline V gene lookup returns CDR1 SGHTA and CDR2 FQGNSA. The CDR3 sequence is CASSLGDYRYNEQFF. CDR3 DNA sequence: TGTGCCAGCAGCTTGGGGGACTATAGGTACAATGAGCAGTTCTTC.